What follows are 30 T cell receptor beta chains derived from one specimen sequenced in a study of blood T cells in healthy people across ages. Alongside a J-beta primer mix, a sample-barcoded 5' primer served in a second PCR lasting about 6 to 12 cycles. TCRdb re-analysed the 5' RACE reads in MiXCR, keeping a single row per CDR3 protein. The data contain around 1,600,000 distinct CDR3 sequences, roughly two fifths of them seen just once; the ten biggest clones take up about 4%. Sequenced: blood. These receptors were taken from a woman younger than 30 in good health.

The table lists this clonotype with a few counts. The rearrangement joins TRBV2 to TRBJ2-1; no clear D. CDR1 is SNHLY and CDR2 is FYNNEI in the germline V gene. The germline V and J ends were trimmed by 7 bases and 5 bases, with 12 bases remaining between them. This CDR3 has 13 residues. The CDR3 is CASNTDRNNEQFF. In DNA form, the CDR3 reads TGTGCCAGCAATACCGACCGAAACAATGAGCAGTTCTTC.

The CDR3 nucleotides are TGTGCCACCAGACAGGGGAATGAGCAGTTCTTC. The encoded protein is CATRQGNEQFF. The chain couples TRBV11-2 to TRBJ2-1; 8 bases line up with TRBD1. This CDR3 spans 11 amino acids. Germline assignment: CDR1 SGHAT and CDR2 FQNNGV. V was pared by 10 bases and J by 7 bases, with 3 bases of the junction left unmatched.

The chain combines TRBV15 with TRBJ1-1; unclear D gene. Germline CDR1 reads LNHNV; CDR2 reads YYDKDF (reference sequence). The CDR3 totals 15 residues. With 0 bases removed from V and 6 bases from J, the gap between germline ends came to 14 bases. CDR3 DNA: TGTGCCACCAGCAGAGATCGGCAGAGCCTCTCTGAAGCTTTCTTT. Translated, it gives CATSRDRQSLSEAFF. Drawing the rest from reference TRBV15 and TRBJ1-1, the complete variable domain is DAMVIQNPRYQVTQFGKPVTLSCSQTLNHNVMYWYQQKSSQAPKLLFHYYDKDFNNEADTPDNFQSRRPNTSFCFLDIRSPGLGDTAMYLCATSRDRQSLSEAFFGQGTRLTVV.

There are a few counts of this clonotype. The chain is built from TRBV6-2 or TRBV6-3 and TRBJ2-5, with D perhaps TRBD1 (6 bases). Gene TRBJ2-7 matches the end of the DNA better, so the J call may be wrong. Per the germline V gene, CDR1 is MNHEY and CDR2 is SVGEGT. The CDR3 is made up of 13 amino acids. CDR3 amino acids: CASRWTAFDEQYF. The CDR3 DNA follows: TGTGCCAGCAGGTGGACAGCCTTTGACGAGCAGTACTTC.

This clonotype was counted a few times. The chain has TRBV20-1 and TRBJ2-3; a possible D gene is TRBD1 (5 bases). This CDR3 has 14 residues. The V gene's germline CDR1 is DFQATT and CDR2 SNEGSKA (reference sequence). Trimming pared 1 base from V and 4 bases from J, leaving 12 bases between. The CDR3 here is CSARVRAKPDTQYF. In nucleotides, the CDR3 is TGCAGTGCTAGAGTCAGGGCTAAGCCAGATACGCAGTATTTT.

This clonotype came up once. The chain recombines TRBV11-3 with TRBJ2-5; possible D gene TRBD1, 6 bases. The CDR3 loop spans 15 amino acids. The germline gives CDR1 SGHNT, CDR2 YENEEA. Trimming took off 1 base at V and 4 bases at J, with 13 bases between the two ends. In DNA form, the CDR3 reads TGTGCCAGCAGCTTAGCCGGGACACAGGGAGAGACCCAGTACTTC. It translates to CASSLAGTQGETQYF.

The CDR3, as DNA: TGTGCCTGGGCCGGGGCTGGGAGTGAAAAACTGTTTTTT. Its translation: CAWAGAGSEKLFF. This chain connects TRBV30 to TRBJ1-4; possible D gene TRBD1, 5 bases. CDR3 length: 13 residues. Germline CDR1 GTSNPN, CDR2 SVGIG (reference sequence). V lost 5 bases and J lost 7, with 14 bases in between.

With regard to this clonotype: The germline gene is not matched at one end of the junction; a read error may be the cause. The chain uses TRBV5-1 and TRBJ2-3; 9 nucleotides line up with TRBD1. The germline V gene encodes CDR1 SGHRS and CDR2 YFSETQ. CDR3 length equals 16 residues. The CDR3 DNA follows: TGCGCCAACAGCCTGAGAGGGACAGGGATACCAGATACGCAGTATTTT. Amino acids: CANSLRGTGIPDTQYF.

Note on this clonotype: The junction differs from germline at one of its ends, possibly a read error. V is TRBV28 and J is TRBJ2-1; 11 bases align to TRBD2. Germline-derived CDR1 and CDR2 are MDHEN and SYDVKM. The CDR3 has 15 amino acids. CDR3 nucleotides: TGTGCCAGAAGTTTCAGACTAGCGGGATCCGAGACCCAGTTCTTC. Translation gives CARSFRLAGSETQFF.

This clonotype was recorded a few times. The V and J genes are TRBV3-1 and TRBJ2-7; weak D call: TRBD1 (8 bases). Trimming pared 4 bases from V and 6 bases from J, leaving 16 bases between. CDR1 LGHDT and CDR2 YNNKEL come from the germline V gene (reference sequence). The CDR3 is made up of 14 amino acids. Written as DNA, the CDR3 is TGTGCCAGCAGCCTGGGACAGGCGGGAGTCGAGCAGTACTTC. Its protein is CASSLGQAGVEQYF.

The V and J genes are TRBV13 and TRBJ1-1; D gene ambiguous. The V and J ends lost 7 bases and 1 base respectively, with 19 bases between them. In germline, CDR1 is PRHDT, CDR2 FYEKMQ (reference sequence). CDR3 length equals 16 residues. CDR3 in amino acids: CASKAFISWPNTEAFF. The CDR3 DNA sequence: TGTGCCAGCAAAGCTTTCATTTCTTGGCCGAACACTGAAGCTTTCTTT.

This clonotype was picked up one time. The rearrangement joins TRBV5-1 to TRBJ2-7; possibly TRBD2 for D (5 bases). The V gene's germline CDR1 is SGHRS and CDR2 YFSETQ. Deletions cut 1 base from V and 7 bases from J, with 21 bases between. The CDR3 is 16 residues long. CDR3 nucleotides: TGCGCCAGCAGCTTGCGTGGGAGCGGATCCTACAATGAGCAGTACTTC. As protein: CASSLRGSGSYNEQYF. The full variable domain, its missing parts supplied by reference TRBV5-1 and TRBJ2-7, is KAGVTQTPRYLIKTRGQQVTLSCSPISGHRSVSWYQQTPGQGLQFLFEYFSETQRNKGNFPGRFSGRQFSNSRSEMNVSTLELGDSALYLCASSLRGSGSYNEQYFGPGTRLTVT.

V usage is TRBV20-1 and J usage is TRBJ2-7; 7 bases align to TRBD2. The CDR3 has 14 amino acids. The germline gives CDR1 DFQATT, CDR2 SNEGSKA (reference sequence). V gave up 6 bases and J gave up 0 bases; unmatched junction bases: 8. The CDR3: CSALRAGSSYEQYF. For the CDR3, the DNA is TGCAGTGCCTTGAGAGCGGGAAGCTCCTACGAGCAGTACTTC.

The genes are TRBV20-1 and TRBJ2-3; D is unclear. With 5 bases removed from V and 2 bases from J, the gap between germline ends came to 8 bases. The CDR3 contains 12 residues. Looked up from germline, CDR1 is DFQATT and CDR2 is SNEGSKA (reference sequence). CDR3 sequence (DNA): TGCAGTGCTCATGCCCACACAGATACGCAGTATTTT. It specifies CSAHAHTDTQYF.

This chain joins TRBV2 and TRBJ1-1, with D hard to call. The germline CDR1 and CDR2 sequences are SNHLY and FYNNEI. The CDR3 consists of 15 residues. CDR3 residues: CATRTFARMNTEAFF. The CDR3 DNA sequence: TGTGCAACCAGAACCTTCGCCAGAATGAACACTGAAGCTTTCTTT.

The table lists this clonotype with a few counts. The J gene is TRBJ1-1, the V gene TRBV20-1; D remains unclear. Germline V gene data show CDR1 as DFQATT and CDR2 as SNEGSKA (reference sequence). This CDR3 contains 11 residues. V lost 4 bases and J 5 bases, leaving 8 bases between the germline ends. The CDR3 nucleotides are TGCAGTGCTATTTTGGGTACTGAAGCTTTCTTT. Translation gives CSAILGTEAFF.

This chain joins TRBV12-3 or TRBV12-4 and TRBJ1-4, with TRBD1 matching 7 bases. Trimming removed 5 bases from V and 8 bases from J; junction bases left unmatched: 2. This CDR3 has 12 residues. The CDR3 reads CASSVDREKLFF. The CDR3 nucleotides read TGTGCCAGCAGTGTGGACAGGGAAAAACTGTTTTTT.

There are many counts of this clonotype. The V and J genes are TRBV12-3 or TRBV12-4 and TRBJ1-2; tentative D call: TRBD1 (5 bases). Trimming took 6 bases from V and 6 from J, leaving 14 bases between them. The CDR3 contains 13 residues. CDR3 bases: TGTGCCAGCAGACCCTTGGGAGGGGATGGCTACACCTTC. Protein sequence: CASRPLGGDGYTF.

There are many counts of this clonotype. The chain joins TRBV9 to TRBJ2-1; 8 bases line up with TRBD2. V shed 4 bases, J shed 0 bases, and the junction held 3 bases outside the gene matches. Germline assignment: CDR1 SGDLS and CDR2 YYNGEE. This CDR3 comprises 15 residues. CDR3 protein: CASSQSGSSYNEQFF. CDR3 bases: TGTGCCAGCAGCCAAAGCGGGAGCTCCTACAATGAGCAGTTCTTC.

The rearrangement joins TRBV18 to TRBJ2-5, with D possibly being TRBD2 (5 bases). CDR3 size: 15 residues. In germline, CDR1 is KGHSH, CDR2 LQKENI. The V end was cut by 2 bases, the J end by 3 bases, with 13 bases between. CDR3 nucleotides: TGTGCCAGCTCACCAGTAACAGTGGGAGAAGAGACCCAGTACTTC. Encoded protein: CASSPVTVGEETQYF.

This clonotype has just a few counts. This chain connects TRBV27 to TRBJ2-3, with TRBD1 identical over 9 bases. Trimming cost V 1 base and J 2 bases; bases outside gene matches: 7. The CDR3 is made up of 17 amino acids. CDR1 is MNHEY and CDR2 is SMNVEV in the germline V gene (reference sequence). The CDR3 here is CASSLLIGQGITDTQYF. In nucleotides, the CDR3 is TGTGCCAGCAGTTTATTAATCGGACAGGGGATCACAGATACGCAGTATTTT.

This clonotype has only one observation. This chain joins TRBV6-5 and TRBJ2-5; D may match TRBD1 or TRBD2 (5 bases each). This CDR3 is 16 amino acids long. CDR1 is MNHEY, CDR2 SVGAGI, per germline. Trimming stripped 4 bases from V and 2 bases from J, with 17 bases between. CDR3: CASSSLGARGQETQYF. CDR3 sequence (DNA): TGTGCCAGCAGTTCCCTCGGGGCTAGGGGACAAGAGACCCAGTACTTC.

The V and J genes are TRBV5-1 and TRBJ1-1; D possibly corresponds to TRBD1 (5 bases). Trimming stripped 7 bases from V and 2 bases from J, with 12 bases between. This CDR3 is built from 13 residues. Germline V gene data show CDR1 as SGHRS and CDR2 as YFSETQ. The CDR3 DNA sequence: TGCGCCAGCCGGGACGGGATCAACACTGAAGCTTTCTTT. Translated: CASRDGINTEAFF.

The V call is TRBV4-3, the J call TRBJ1-1, with D hard to call. V was clipped by 4 bases and J by 0 bases, with 9 bases between them. There are 14 residues in the CDR3. Germline V lookup: CDR1 LGHNA, CDR2 YSLEER. The chain's CDR3 is CASSRQRMNTEAFF. CDR3 sequence (DNA): TGCGCCAGCAGCCGTCAGCGCATGAACACTGAAGCTTTCTTT.

The chain recombines TRBV7-8 with TRBJ2-1; 7 nucleotides match TRBD1. V lost 4 bases to trimming and J lost 7 bases; unmatched junction nucleotides: 10. This CDR3 contains 15 residues. Germline loops: CDR1 SGHVS, CDR2 FQNEAQ. This CDR3 reads CASSSGQPKRNEQFF. CDR3 coding DNA: TGTGCCAGCAGCTCGGGACAGCCTAAAAGGAATGAGCAGTTCTTC.

This clonotype has a handful of counts. This chain joins TRBV9 and TRBJ2-7; no reliable D call. The V gene lost 4 bases and the J gene lost 7 bases, with 12 bases spanning the gap. The CDR3 has 12 residues. Germline CDR1 is SGDLS and CDR2 is YYNGEE. DNA of the CDR3: TGTGCCAGCAGCCCGAACAGCGAGGAGCAGTACTTC. Translated: CASSPNSEEQYF.

J is TRBJ2-1 and V is TRBV20-1; the match to TRBD1 covers 7 bases. The V gene end was trimmed by 1 base and the J gene end by 7 bases; junction bases not matched to a gene: 13. Germline CDR1 DFQATT, CDR2 SNEGSKA (reference sequence). The CDR3 is made up of 16 amino acids. The CDR3 DNA sequence: TGCAGTGCTAGAGGTGGTGGACAGGTGCCGTTAAATGAGCAGTTCTTC. This translates into CSARGGGQVPLNEQFF.

V usage is TRBV28 and J usage is TRBJ2-5; D is ambiguous. Near its end, the DNA agrees better with TRBJ2-1, so the J call may be wrong. This CDR3 has 14 residues. Germline CDR1 and CDR2: MDHEN and SYDVKM. The CDR3 DNA sequence: TGTGCCAGCAGTTTATCTGGGTTCCAAGAGACCCAGTTCTTC. Translation: CASSLSGFQETQFF.

The V call is TRBV5-1, the J call TRBJ1-1; perhaps TRBD1 as D (5 bases). Germline loops: CDR1 SGHRS, CDR2 YFSETQ. V lost 4 bases to trimming and J lost 0 bases, with 16 bases between them. The CDR3 has 16 residues. CDR3 sequence reads: CASSREPGLMNTEAFF. Written as DNA, the CDR3 is TGCGCCAGCAGCCGGGAACCGGGGCTCATGAACACTGAAGCTTTCTTT.

The chain uses TRBV3-1 and TRBJ2-3, with TRBD1 identical over 8 bases. CDR1 and CDR2 from the germline V gene are LGHDT and YNNKEL (reference sequence). The V and J ends lost 4 bases and 3 bases, in that order; junction bases with no gene match: 9. This CDR3 is built from 16 residues. CDR3 sequence reads: CASSLTGGGGTDTQYF. CDR3 in DNA: TGTGCCAGCAGCCTAACAGGGGGTGGAGGAACAGATACGCAGTATTTT.